The 21 T cell receptor beta chains below come from one sample, sequenced in a study of blood T cell repertoires in COVID-19. The method was immunoSEQ multiplex PCR; TCRdb's version includes in-frame clones alone and lacks a portion of them. This table holds fewer than 300,000 clones, 70% to 90% found once. Sequencing input: PBMCs or T cells enriched from blood (not recorded which). The receptors were gathered from a woman aged 25 to 39 who had recovered from COVID-19.

This clone was recorded only once. The chain is built from TRBV11-3 and TRBJ2-5; no clear D. Germline V gene sequence: CDR1 SGHNT, CDR2 YENEEA. CDR3 length: 10 amino acids. Between the trimmed V and J ends, which lost 7 bases and 5 bases, there was a span of 5 bases. CDR3 in amino acids: CASIVETQYF. The CDR3 nucleotides are TGTGCCAGCATCGTCGAGACCCAGTACTTC.

This chain uses TRBV5-1 with TRBJ1-1; 8 bases are a match to TRBD1. Trimming took 3 bases from V and 1 from J; bases not matched to a gene: 14. This CDR3 is 18 amino acids long. Germline V gene lookup returns CDR1 SGHRS and CDR2 YFSETQ. DNA of the CDR3: TGCGCCAGCAGCTCCCTATGGACAGGGACCCTCGGGAACACTGAAGCTTTCTTT. Its protein is CASSSLWTGTLGNTEAFF.

The genes are TRBV5-1 and TRBJ2-5; D may be TRBD2 (6 bases). This CDR3 contains 16 residues. V was trimmed by 2 bases and J by 2 bases, leaving 16 bases between them. CDR1 and CDR2 from the germline V gene are SGHRS and YFSETQ. The CDR3 is CASSFNPSRGQETQYF. The DNA for the CDR3 is TGCGCCAGCAGCTTTAACCCAAGCCGGGGGCAAGAGACCCAGTACTTC.

This clone was seen more than once but under ten times. The chain recombines TRBV6-1 with TRBJ1-2, with a possible D match to TRBD1 (5 bases). Deletions cut 2 bases from V and 6 bases from J, with 13 bases between. Germline V gene sequence: CDR1 MNHNS, CDR2 SASEGT. The CDR3 has 14 amino acids. This chain's CDR3 is CASSEIYRGHGYTF. The CDR3 DNA follows: TGTGCCAGCAGTGAAATTTATAGGGGCCATGGCTACACCTTC.

The chain uses TRBV9 and TRBJ2-7, with 10 bases identical to TRBD1. V was clipped by 3 bases and J by 6 bases; unmatched bases: 12. The CDR3 sequence is 16 residues long. Looked up from germline, CDR1 is SGDLS and CDR2 is YYNGEE. CDR3 sequence: CASSAAGTGVSGEQYF. The CDR3 bases are TGTGCCAGCAGCGCCGCCGGGACAGGGGTTTCGGGCGAGCAGTACTTC.

The CDR3 reads CASSPRFGGGNGYTF. The CDR3 bases are TGTGCCAGCAGCCCCCGGTTTGGGGGGGGAAATGGCTACACCTTC. The gene calls are TRBV7-8 and TRBJ1-2; tentative D call: TRBD1 (5 bases). The CDR3 length is 15 residues. V lost 5 bases and J 6 bases, leaving 19 bases between the germline ends. Germline assignment: CDR1 SGHVS and CDR2 FQNEAQ.

V is TRBV7-6 and J is TRBJ2-7, with 15 bases identical to TRBD2. V lost 5 bases and J lost 5; bases outside the gene matches: 7. Germline V gene lookup returns CDR1 SGHVS and CDR2 FNYEAQ. The CDR3 has 16 residues. The CDR3 sequence is CASSRTSGRGSDEQYF. CDR3 nucleotides: TGTGCCAGCAGCCGGACTAGCGGGAGGGGCAGCGACGAGCAGTACTTC.

The chain joins TRBV5-6 to TRBJ2-7, with a weak D call TRBD1 (7 bases). V lost 7 bases to trimming and J lost 3 bases, with 20 bases between them. This CDR3 is built from 15 residues. Germline lookup yields CDR1 SGHDT and CDR2 YYEEEE. In DNA form, the CDR3 reads TGTGCCAGCCGCCGGGAGACAGGGTGGGGCTACGAGCAGTACTTC. It encodes CASRRETGWGYEQYF.

This chain links TRBV7-2 with TRBJ2-1, with 13 bases that match TRBD2. The CDR3 totals 16 residues. J was trimmed by 8 bases and V by 5 bases; bases with no gene match: 9. Germline CDR1 and CDR2: SGHTA and FQGNSA. The CDR3 reads CASSETSGGVLDEQFF. The CDR3 coding sequence is TGTGCCAGCAGCGAAACTAGCGGGGGGGTCTTAGATGAGCAGTTCTTC.

The chain carries TRBV10-1 and TRBJ2-7; no definite D call. The CDR3 has 14 amino acids. V shed 0 bases and J shed 2 bases, with 8 bases lying between them. Germline V gene data show CDR1 as WNHNN and CDR2 as SYGVQD (reference sequence). For the CDR3, the DNA is TGCGCCAGCAGTGAGTCGGTCCAGACCTACGAGCAGTACTTC. This gives the protein CASSESVQTYEQYF.

The chain couples TRBV6-5 to TRBJ1-2; the match to TRBD1 covers 7 bases. With V trimmed by 5 bases and J by 8 bases, 8 bases remained unmatched. Looked up from germline, CDR1 is MNHEY and CDR2 is SVGAGI. The CDR3 contains 13 residues. The CDR3 bases are TGTGCCAGCAGTCATGACAGGGCTGGGGGCTACACCTTC. Protein sequence: CASSHDRAGGYTF.

The V call is TRBV30, the J call TRBJ1-1; 9 positions agree with TRBD1. V shed 5 bases, J shed 4 bases, and the junction held 5 bases outside the gene matches. Germline V CDR1 and CDR2: GTSNPN, SVGIG (reference sequence). The CDR3 consists of 13 residues. In DNA form, the CDR3 reads TGTGCCTGGGACAGGGGGATTGGCACTGAAGCTTTCTTT. It translates to CAWDRGIGTEAFF.

J is TRBJ1-1 and V is TRBV5-1, with TRBD1 matching over 8 bases. CDR1 SGHRS and CDR2 YFSETQ come from the germline V gene. CDR3 size: 15 residues. V shed 3 bases and J 2 bases; nucleotides not matched to a gene: 6. The CDR3 bases are TGCGCCAGCAGCTCAGGACAGGGCGGAAACACTGAAGCTTTCTTT. The encoded protein is CASSSGQGGNTEAFF.

CDR3 nucleotides: TGTGCCAGCACCCTGGGGGGAGGCTACACCTTC. It translates to CASTLGGGYTF. The chain combines TRBV28 with TRBJ1-2; D possibly corresponds to TRBD1 (5 bases). The germline V and J ends were trimmed by 7 bases and 8 bases, with 11 bases remaining between them. Germline V CDR1 and CDR2: MDHEN, SYDVKM. The length of the CDR3 is 11 residues.

The V gene is TRBV5-1, the J gene TRBJ1-6; D is unclear. V lost 4 bases and J 8 bases, leaving 13 bases between the germline ends. The CDR3 spans 14 residues. Germline-derived CDR1 and CDR2 are SGHRS and YFSETQ. The CDR3 nucleotides are TGCGCCAGCAGCGCGTCGGGGTACTATTCACCCCTCCACTTT. Its protein product is CASSASGYYSPLHF. Full variable domain (remainder filled in from reference TRBV5-1 and TRBJ1-6): KAGVTQTPRYLIKTRGQQVTLSCSPISGHRSVSWYQQTPGQGLQFLFEYFSETQRNKGNFPGRFSGRQFSNSRSEMNVSTLELGDSALYLCASSASGYYSPLHFGNGTRLTVT.

The rearrangement joins TRBV12-3 or TRBV12-4 to TRBJ2-5, with 9 nucleotides matching TRBD1. This CDR3 spans 13 amino acids. Trimming removed 7 bases from V and 9 bases from J; junction bases left unmatched: 9. For the CDR3, the DNA is TGTGCCAGCAACAGGGACAGGGCGGGACCCCAGTACTTC. Translation: CASNRDRAGPQYF.

The chain has TRBV24-1 and TRBJ2-7; 7 nucleotides line up with TRBD1. Trimming took 3 bases from V and 5 from J; bases not matched to a gene: 9. The CDR3 has 15 amino acids. Germline V gene data show CDR1 as KGHDR and CDR2 as SFDVKD. The CDR3 region is CATSDPGTDPDEQYF. The CDR3 DNA sequence: TGTGCCACCAGTGATCCGGGGACAGATCCTGACGAGCAGTACTTC.

J is TRBJ2-1 and V is TRBV27; possible D gene TRBD2, 5 bases. The germline V gene has CDR1 MNHEY and CDR2 SMNVEV (reference sequence). CDR3 length equals 13 residues. Trimming stripped 5 bases from V and 6 bases from J, with 11 bases between. This CDR3 reads CASSAGPINEQFF. CDR3 nucleotide sequence: TGTGCCAGCAGTGCGGGTCCTATCAATGAGCAGTTCTTC.

The J gene is TRBJ2-5, the V gene TRBV14; no clear D. With 4 bases removed from V and 7 bases from J, the gap between germline ends came to 13 bases. CDR1 is SGHDN and CDR2 is FVKESK in the germline V gene. The CDR3 is 13 amino acids. DNA of the CDR3: TGTGCCAGCAGCCCCCGAGGCCTGTGGACCCAGTACTTC. It codes for CASSPRGLWTQYF.

This chain joins TRBV5-1 and TRBJ1-4; no firm D call. Trimming pared 0 bases from V and 0 bases from J, leaving 9 bases between. Germline V gene data show CDR1 as SGHRS and CDR2 as YFSETQ. CDR3 size: 16 residues. CDR3: CASSLAGIATNEKLFF. The CDR3 nucleotides are TGCGCCAGCAGCTTGGCCGGGATTGCAACTAATGAAAAACTGTTTTTT.

The V call is TRBV7-2, the J call TRBJ2-2; D is perhaps TRBD2 (7 bases). The germline V gene has CDR1 SGHTA and CDR2 FQGNSA. The CDR3 sequence is 15 residues long. The germline V and J ends were trimmed by 5 bases and 4 bases, with 14 bases remaining between them. The CDR3 loop is CASSAYGGATGELFF. The CDR3 coding sequence is TGTGCCAGCAGCGCCTATGGGGGGGCCACCGGGGAGCTGTTTTTT.